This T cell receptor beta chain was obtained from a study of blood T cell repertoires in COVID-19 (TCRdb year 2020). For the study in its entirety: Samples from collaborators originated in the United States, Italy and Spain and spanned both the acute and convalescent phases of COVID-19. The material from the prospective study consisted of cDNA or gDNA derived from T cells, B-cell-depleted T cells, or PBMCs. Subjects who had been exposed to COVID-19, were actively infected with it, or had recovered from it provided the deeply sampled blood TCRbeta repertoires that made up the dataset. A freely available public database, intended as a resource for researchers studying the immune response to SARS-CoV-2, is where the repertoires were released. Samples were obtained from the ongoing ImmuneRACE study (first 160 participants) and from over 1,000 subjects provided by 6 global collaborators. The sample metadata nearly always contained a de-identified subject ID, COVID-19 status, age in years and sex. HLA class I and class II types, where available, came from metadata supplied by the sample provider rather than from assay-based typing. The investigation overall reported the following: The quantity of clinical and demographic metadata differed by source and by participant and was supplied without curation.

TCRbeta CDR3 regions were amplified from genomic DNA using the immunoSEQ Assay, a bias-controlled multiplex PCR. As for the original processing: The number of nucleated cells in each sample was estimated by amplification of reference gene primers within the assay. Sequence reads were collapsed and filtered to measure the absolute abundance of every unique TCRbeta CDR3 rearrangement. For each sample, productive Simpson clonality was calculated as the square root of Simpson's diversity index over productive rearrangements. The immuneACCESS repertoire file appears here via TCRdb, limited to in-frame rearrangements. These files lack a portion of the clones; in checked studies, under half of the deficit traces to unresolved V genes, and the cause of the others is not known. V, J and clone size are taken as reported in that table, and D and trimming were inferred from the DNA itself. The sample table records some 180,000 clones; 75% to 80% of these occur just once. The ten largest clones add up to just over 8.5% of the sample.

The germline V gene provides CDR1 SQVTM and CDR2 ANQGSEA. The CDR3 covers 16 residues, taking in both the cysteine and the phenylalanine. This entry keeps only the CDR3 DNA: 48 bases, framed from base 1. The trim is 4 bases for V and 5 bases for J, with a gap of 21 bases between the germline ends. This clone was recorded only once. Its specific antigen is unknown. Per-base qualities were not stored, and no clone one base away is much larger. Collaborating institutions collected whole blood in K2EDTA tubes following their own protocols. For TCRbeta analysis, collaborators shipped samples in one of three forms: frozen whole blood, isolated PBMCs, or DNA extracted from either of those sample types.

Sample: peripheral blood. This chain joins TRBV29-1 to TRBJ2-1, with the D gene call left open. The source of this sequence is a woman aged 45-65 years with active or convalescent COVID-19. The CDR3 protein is CSVVGSSEARHNEQFF. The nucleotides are TGCAGCGTTGTCGGATCCTCCGAGGCTAGACACAATGAGCAGTTCTTC.